The sequence of this TCR beta chain was determined in a study of CD8+ T cells in alopecia areata. About the research overall: After 6 to 18 months of tofacitinib, follow-up continued 6 months off drug. Scoring of severity for treated patients was based on percentage of affected scalp area.

Once RNA had been extracted, it was reverse transcribed into cDNA to act as the sequencing template. TCRdb keeps only in-frame clones here, not all; method: immunoSEQ multiplex PCR. The sample carries about 160,000 clones, about 60% recorded once. Regarding this clone: Its cognate antigen is unknown.

Treatment meaning: oral pan-JAK inhibitor, 5-10 mg twice daily. Germline V gives CDR1 SGHDT, CDR2 YYEEEE. The CDR3 is 16 amino acids. With 3 bases clipped from V and 3 bases from J, the junction kept 9 bases outside the gene matches. General study findings and limits: Among the top 100, expanded CD8+ clones, as well as scalp clonality, were significantly decreased by tofacitinib. Although TCR sharing was seen in mice, sharing across patients was less clear, possibly for HLA-related reasons.

Here the sequenced sample was CD4+ T cells sorted from blood, taken at week 24, from a patient treated with tofacitinib. The receptor was isolated from a human donor with alopecia areata. The rearrangement links TRBV5-6 to TRBJ1-1, with 9 nucleotides matching TRBD1. DNA of the CDR3: TGTGCCAGCAGCTCCCTGGACAGGGGAGGATACACTGAAGCTTTCTTT. Protein sequence: CASSSLDRGGYTEAFF.